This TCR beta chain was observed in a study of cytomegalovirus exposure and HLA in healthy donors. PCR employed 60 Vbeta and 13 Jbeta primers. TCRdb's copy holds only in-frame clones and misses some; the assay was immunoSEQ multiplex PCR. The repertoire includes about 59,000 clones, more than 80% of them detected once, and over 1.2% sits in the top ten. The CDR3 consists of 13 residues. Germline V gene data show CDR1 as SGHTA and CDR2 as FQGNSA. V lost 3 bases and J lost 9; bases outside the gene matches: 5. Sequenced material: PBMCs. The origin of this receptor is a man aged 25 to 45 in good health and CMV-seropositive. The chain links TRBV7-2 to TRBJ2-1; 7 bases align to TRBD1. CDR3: CASSFTGAGEQFF. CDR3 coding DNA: TGTGCCAGCAGCTTTACAGGGGCAGGTGAGCAGTTCTTC.